The TCR beta chain described here comes from a study of CXCR3-negative and CXCR3-positive naive CD8 T cells. Whole-study findings and limits: CXCR3-expressing naive cells carried TRB CDR3s more hydrophobic than those of CXCR3-negative naive cells.

With respect to this clonotype: Its antigen is undetermined.

Via 5' RACE with UMI labels, TRB cDNA libraries were prepared. With the 5' RACE reads reprocessed, TCRdb shows one record per CDR3 protein and no DNA. The sample has 150,000 or so distinct CDR3 sequences. Looked up from germline, CDR1 is SNHLY and CDR2 is FYNNEI. The CDR3 consists of 13 residues. Material for sequencing was naive CXCR3+ CD8+ T cells from blood. The subset denotes: CD45RO-CCR7+CD27+CD95- naive CD8+ T cells expressing CXCR3 (TNR3+). The J gene is TRBJ1-5, the V gene TRBV2. The TCR was taken from a human donor in good health. Some clones in this sample may be carry-over from other donors' samples. CDR3 sequence reads: CASSDPSRQPQHF.